This T cell receptor beta chain emerged from a study of cytomegalovirus exposure and HLA in healthy donors. Across the whole study: The study placed about 86% of its approximately 430 genotyped donors in the Caucasian-associated ancestry cluster.

With regard to this clone: What it binds is unknown.

The CDR3 extends over 12 amino acids. V gave up 6 bases and J gave up 8 bases; unmatched junction bases: 4. CDR1 MRHNA and CDR2 SNTAGT come from the germline V gene. The primer mix had 60 Vbeta and 13 Jbeta primers. Using immunoSEQ multiplex PCR, the repertoire was profiled, and TCRdb retains in-frame clones only, with some absent. The data contain under 250,000 clones, roughly 79% of them singletons. Whole-study results and caveats: More than 15,000 TCR beta sequences were associated with HLA alleles at 0.05 false discovery rate in a later analysis. In a later analysis, HLA-C alleles had the fewest associated TCRs, DRB1 alleles the most.

This TCR derives from a man between 25 and 39 years old in good health and CMV-seronegative. This chain links TRBV6-4 with TRBJ1-2, with TRBD1 identical over 9 bases. The source material was PBMCs. The CDR3 nucleotides read TGTGCCAGCAGACAGGGGGCTGGGGGCTACACCTTC. The encoded protein is CASRQGAGGYTF.